This T cell receptor (beta chain) appears in the sequencing data of a study of cytomegalovirus exposure and HLA in healthy donors. Findings and caveats of the study: Most TCR sequences showed up rarely, but some public TCRs showed up in many donors.

The CDR3 runs to 16 residues. After removal of 4 bases from V and 0 bases from J, the junction contained 3 bases not matched to a gene. The germline V gene encodes CDR1 SGHRS and CDR2 YFSETQ. Use of 60 Vbeta and 13 Jbeta primers characterized the PCR. Using immunoSEQ multiplex PCR, the repertoire was profiled, and TCRdb retains in-frame clones only, with some absent. The sample gives around 200,000 clones, almost 80% of which show up once; 1.5% to 2% is in the top ten. Comment on this clone: The antigen remains undetermined.

The TCR was taken from a man aged 18 to 30 in good health and CMV-seronegative. Sequencing input: PBMCs. The genes are TRBV5-1 and TRBJ1-3; 11 bases are shared with TRBD1. The CDR3 reads CASSPGQGASGNTIYF. CDR3 nucleotide sequence: TGCGCCAGCAGCCCAGGACAGGGGGCCTCTGGAAACACCATATATTTT.